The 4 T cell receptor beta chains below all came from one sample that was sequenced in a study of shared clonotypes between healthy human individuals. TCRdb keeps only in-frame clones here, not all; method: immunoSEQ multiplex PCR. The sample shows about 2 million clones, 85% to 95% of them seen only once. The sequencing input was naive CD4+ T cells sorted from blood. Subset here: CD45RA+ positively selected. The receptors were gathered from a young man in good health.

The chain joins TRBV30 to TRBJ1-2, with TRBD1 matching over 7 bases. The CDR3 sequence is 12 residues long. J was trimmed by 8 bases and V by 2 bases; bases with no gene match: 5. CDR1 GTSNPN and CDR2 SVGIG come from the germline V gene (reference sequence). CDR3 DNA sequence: TGTGCCTGGAGTTCCCCAGGGGGAGGCTACACCTTC. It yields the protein CAWSSPGGGYTF.

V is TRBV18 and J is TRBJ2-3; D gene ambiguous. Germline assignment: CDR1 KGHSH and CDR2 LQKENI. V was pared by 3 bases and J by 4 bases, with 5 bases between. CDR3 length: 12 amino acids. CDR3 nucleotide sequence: TGTGCCAGCTCACCCTCCTCAGATACGCAGTATTTT. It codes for CASSPSSDTQYF.

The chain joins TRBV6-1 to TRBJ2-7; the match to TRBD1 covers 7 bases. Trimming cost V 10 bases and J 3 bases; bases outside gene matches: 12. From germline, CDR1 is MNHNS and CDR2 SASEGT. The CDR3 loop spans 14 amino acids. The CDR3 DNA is TGTGCCACAAGTGAACAGGGGCCGAACTACGAGCAGTACTTC. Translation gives CATSEQGPNYEQYF.

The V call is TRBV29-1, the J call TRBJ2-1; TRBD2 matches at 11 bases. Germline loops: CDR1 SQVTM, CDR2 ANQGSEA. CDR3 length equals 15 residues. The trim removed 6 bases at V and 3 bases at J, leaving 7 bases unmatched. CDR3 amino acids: CSVVLAGDVYNEQFF. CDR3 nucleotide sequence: TGCAGCGTAGTACTAGCGGGGGACGTCTACAATGAGCAGTTCTTC.